This TCR beta chain is from a study of cytomegalovirus exposure and HLA in healthy donors. Across the whole study: Early released data comprised about 90 million unique TCRs from HLA-typed donors.

Germline-derived CDR1 and CDR2 are LGHNT and FRNRAP. CDR3 length: 15 amino acids. Trimming removed 4 bases from V and 2 bases from J; junction bases left unmatched: 6. Primers included in the PCR were 60 Vbeta and 13 Jbeta primers. Only in-frame clones appear in the TCRdb table, and some are missing; sequencing was by immunoSEQ multiplex PCR. The table has about 70,000 clones, around 62% seen once. This sequence was found in a man aged 35 to 55 in good health and CMV-seropositive. The specimen sequenced was PBMCs. The V gene is TRBV12-5, the J gene TRBJ2-5; 8 nucleotides align to TRBD2. The CDR3 region is CASGSGGGPQETQYF. Here the CDR3 DNA reads TGTGCTAGTGGTTCGGGCGGGGGGCCACAAGAGACCCAGTACTTC.